This TCR beta chain was identified in a study of blood T cells in healthy people across ages (dated by TCRdb to the mid-2010s). Background for the entire study: Template switching captured roughly one uniquely barcoded TCR beta cDNA molecule per two T cells in model experiments. To track age-related changes in TCR beta repertoire diversity, the study relied on deep sequencing normalized with unique cDNA molecular identifiers. The donors were divided into four age groups: young (average around 16 years), middle-aged (under 40), aged (about 61) and long-lived (82). The study analyzed two additional independent replicas of 1 million unique cDNA reads from the same blood draw for two donors, one aged 18 to 30 and one aged 80 or older. The research as a whole found: Conclusive comparison of naive and antigen-experienced compartments was prevented by the profiling of bulk unsorted PBMCs. Compared with the aged group, the long-lived group had more naive CD4+ T cells, fewer expanded clones and increased TCR diversity, a pattern suggesting age selection. Observed TCR beta diversity per million T cells fell roughly linearly with age, and a significant reduction was already apparent by age about 38. Estimates of total diversity from one million sequenced T cells were regarded as lower bounds and underestimates. The percentage of naive T cells measured by flow cytometry correlated strongly with observed TCR beta diversity. Because the CMV infection status of the donors was unknown, age-related changes in expanded clonotypes may potentially have been confounded.

Regarding this clonotype: Its antigen remains undetermined. Qualities for individual bases were not recorded, and no much larger clone is one base off.

From cysteine to phenylalanine, the CDR3 is 16 amino acids long. The entry retains the CDR3 DNA only, 48 bases that are in frame from base 1. According to the germline V gene, CDR1 reads SGHVS and CDR2 reads FQNEAQ. The junction shows trimming of 4 bases on V and 5 bases on J, and the gene matches do not reach 10 bases of it. The donors were roughly 38 Caucasian individuals from Russia, aged roughly 6 to 100 years, who were systemically healthy. About 10 milliliters of peripheral blood were drawn from each donor into EDTA-treated Vacutainer tubes. Ficoll-Paque density-gradient centrifugation was used to isolate PBMCs, with at least 7 million per sample. Trizol reagent was used to extract total RNA from PBMCs, with at least 6 micrograms per sample. For every donor, an aliquot of PBMCs went through flow cytometry to measure the percentages of naive CD45RAhigh/CD27high T cells. The receptor library was made with 5' RACE. Sequencer: Illumina HiSeq 2500. A second 7 to 11 cycle PCR used a sample-barcoded 5' primer and a J-beta primer mix. A template-switch 5' adaptor carrying 12 random nucleotides introduced a unique molecular identifier onto each TCR beta cDNA molecule. Each sample yielded at least 2.5 million CDR3-containing paired-end reads. First-strand cDNA was synthesized from all RNA with the Mint cDNA synthesis kit, primed by a TRBC-specific oligonucleotide. Following uracil-DNA glycosylase treatment, all cDNA underwent a first 18-cycle PCR with the universal primers M1SS and BC2_uni_R. The original pipeline was this. For normalization, 1 million high-quality reads, each with a distinct molecular identifier, were randomly selected from each sample. Reads with shared molecular identifiers were discarded instead of being binned into consensus sequences. MiTCR, with a Q25 quality threshold and the strictest error-elimination algorithm, was used for CDR3 identification, clonotype clustering and error correction. Lower-bound total TCR beta diversity was estimated with a nonparametric unseen species model using Euler transformation. The public reads were quality trimmed at Q25 with fastp and then assembled into clones with MiXCR by TCRdb, keeping productive beta chains. Every CDR3 protein is listed once, alongside the most common genes and DNA of its rows. The V and J calls reflect TCRdb's pipeline rather than the authors' work. This sample holds roughly 1,100,000 distinct CDR3 sequences; 20% to 25% were observed only once. Approximately 0.71% of the sample rests with the top ten.

The same data also contributed to another study, on T cells of mothers and their children. The second paper further reports: Nine systemically healthy Caucasian individuals, comprising three mothers and their six children, were included as donors. cDNA synthesis consumed the entire amount of extracted RNA, loaded at around 1.5 ug RNA in each 15 ul reaction. In the second PCR, sample barcodes and 2-4 random nucleotides were introduced via the M1S primer. Over 8 million TCR beta CDR3 reads were obtained for each mother, and about 3 million reads were obtained for each child. TCR recombination output is similarly shaped by thymic selection in related and unrelated pairs, with a minor effect exerted by inherited differences. Related mother-child pairs always showed normalized repertoire overlap that was slightly higher than in unrelated mother-child pairs, though the difference was never significant. With a sensitivity of approximately 92 clones per million clonotypes, no persistent microchimeric T cell clones were detected. In the study, deep NGS was used to compare the TCR beta repertoires of mothers and children, and features distinguishing related mother-child pairs from unrelated individuals were sought. Mothers averaged about 40 +/- 4 years of age and children averaged about 12 +/- 4 years. After adapter ligation was performed with NEBNext reagents, the libraries were sequenced on an Illumina HiSeq 2000 with 100+100 nt paired-end reads. Mother and child libraries were prepared a month apart and sequenced in separate runs to prevent cross-contamination. For each donor, between about 450,000 and 2,300,000 distinct TCR beta clonotypes were identified. Naive TCR beta clonotypes were estimated from low-frequency clonotypes matched to each donor's FACS-determined naive share, without sorting.

This receptor was identified in a girl aged 2 to 10 in good health. Here the chain combines TRBV7-8 and TRBJ2-5, with 10 middle bases fitting TRBD2. The specimen sequenced was blood. In nucleotide form, the sequence is TGTGCCAGCAGCTACCTCCGTACTAGCGGGGAGGAGACCCAGTACTTC. It translates as CASSYLRTSGEETQYF.